Listed here are 30 T cell receptor beta chains from one sample, sequenced in a study of T cell responses to AZD1222 COVID-19 vaccine. The repertoire was sequenced with immunoSEQ multiplex PCR; TCRdb's copy has only in-frame clones and lacks some. The sample yields roughly 150,000 clones, over 90% seen once. This specimen consisted of peripheral blood, obtained on day 0 of AZD1222 vaccination. The receptors were gathered from an adult in good health.

The chain employs TRBV5-1 and TRBJ2-5; D remains unclear. V was pared by 4 bases and J by 4 bases, with 17 bases between. The CDR3 is made up of 15 amino acids. CDR1 is SGHRS and CDR2 is YFSETQ in the germline V gene. The DNA for the CDR3 is TGCGCCAGCAGCGTAGGTGGTGGCCCCTCAGAGACCCAGTACTTC. Translated, it gives CASSVGGGPSETQYF.

The chain carries TRBV5-1 and TRBJ1-2, with 7 bases aligning to TRBD1. V shed 2 bases, J shed 3 bases, and the junction held 4 bases outside the gene matches. Germline V gene sequence: CDR1 SGHRS, CDR2 YFSETQ. The CDR3 extends over 14 amino acids. CDR3 coding DNA: TGCGCCAGCAGCTTAGACAGGGTGGACTATGGCTACACCTTC. Translated: CASSLDRVDYGYTF.

The chain employs TRBV5-6 and TRBJ2-7, with unresolved D. The CDR3 runs 14 residues. Trimming stripped 2 bases from V and 0 bases from J, with 9 bases between. From germline, CDR1 is SGHDT and CDR2 YYEEEE. CDR3 protein: CASSFLGSSYEQYF. CDR3 nucleotides: TGTGCCAGCAGCTTCTTGGGAAGCTCCTACGAGCAGTACTTC.

The rearrangement uses TRBV4-1 and TRBJ1-3; perhaps TRBD1 as D (6 bases). Trimming shortened V by 3 bases and J by 0 bases, and 12 bases separated the two germline ends. The CDR3 is 16 residues long. The germline gives CDR1 MGHRA, CDR2 YSYEKL. CDR3 region: CASSHPGQTSGNTIYF. DNA for the CDR3: TGCGCCAGCAGCCACCCCGGACAGACCTCTGGAAACACCATATATTTT.

V usage is TRBV28 and J usage is TRBJ1-1; D gene uncertain. CDR3 size: 13 residues. Germline V CDR1 and CDR2: MDHEN, SYDVKM. The V gene lost 2 bases and the J gene lost 4 bases, with 8 bases spanning the gap. CDR3 nucleotide sequence: TGTGCCAGCAGTTTACGAGGACTCACTGAAGCTTTCTTT. It codes for CASSLRGLTEAFF.

The V call is TRBV11-3, the J call TRBJ1-1; no definite D call. V dropped 0 bases and J dropped 3 bases, with 23 bases sitting between them. Germline V lookup: CDR1 SGHNT, CDR2 YENEEA. There are 19 residues in the CDR3. The CDR3 DNA follows: TGTGCCAGCAGCTTAGATGGGTTCGGCAATAGTATAGGCGACACTGAAGCTTTCTTT. It codes for CASSLDGFGNSIGDTEAFF.

The V gene is TRBV7-6, the J gene TRBJ2-3; TRBD2 aligns across 15 bases. The germline CDR1 and CDR2 sequences are SGHVS and FNYEAQ. The V and J ends lost 4 bases and 1 base, in that order; junction bases with no gene match: 6. This CDR3 contains 18 residues. The CDR3 sequence is CASSSPGLAGGRTDTQYF. In DNA form, the CDR3 reads TGTGCCAGCAGCTCCCCGGGACTAGCGGGGGGACGCACAGATACGCAGTATTTT.

The rearrangement links TRBV5-4 to TRBJ1-2; D might be TRBD1 (6 bases). The CDR3 has 13 residues. V lost 4 bases to trimming and J lost 4 bases, with 11 bases between them. Germline V lookup: CDR1 SGHNT, CDR2 YYREEE (reference sequence). The CDR3 here is CASSHDRSYGYTF. The CDR3 DNA is TGTGCCAGCAGCCACGACAGGTCCTATGGCTACACCTTC.

The chain carries TRBV13 and TRBJ2-2; D perhaps matches TRBD2 (5 bases). CDR3 length equals 14 residues. Trimming cost V 3 bases and J 5 bases, with 10 bases left between them. The germline gives CDR1 PRHDT, CDR2 FYEKMQ (reference sequence). CDR3 amino acids: CASSLRTWTGELFF. CDR3 nucleotides: TGTGCCAGCAGCTTGAGGACTTGGACCGGGGAGCTGTTTTTT.

Here the CDR3 DNA reads TGTGCCAGCAGCCCCGTAAATAGCCGAGAGACCCAGTACTTC. Translation gives CASSPVNSRETQYF. This chain uses TRBV7-2 with TRBJ2-5; D remains ambiguous. Deletions cut 5 bases from V and 4 bases from J, with 14 bases between. CDR3 length equals 14 residues. The germline CDR1 and CDR2 sequences are SGHTA and FQGNSA.

This chain uses TRBV4-1 with TRBJ2-1; 9 positions match TRBD1. CDR1 MGHRA and CDR2 YSYEKL come from the germline V gene. V gave up 1 base and J gave up 8 bases; unmatched junction bases: 9. CDR3 length equals 16 residues. This chain's CDR3 is CASSQVTGGAMDEQFF. CDR3 coding DNA: TGCGCCAGCAGCCAAGTCACAGGGGGCGCAATGGATGAGCAGTTCTTC.

This clone was detected only once. The gene calls are TRBV15 and TRBJ1-4; 8 bases are a match to TRBD1. V trimming: 0 bases; J trimming: 8 bases; junction bases outside the gene matches: 2. The germline V gene encodes CDR1 LNHNV and CDR2 YYDKDF (reference sequence). The CDR3 extends over 14 amino acids. Written as DNA, the CDR3 is TGTGCCACCAGCAGAGACAGGGGGCAAGAAAAACTGTTTTTT. Residues: CATSRDRGQEKLFF.

This clone has just one count. The V gene is TRBV7-2, the J gene TRBJ1-4; possibly TRBD1 for D (5 bases). This CDR3 is 13 amino acids long. CDR1 and CDR2 (germline): SGHTA, FQGNSA. Between the trimmed V and J ends, which lost 5 bases and 14 bases, there was a span of 18 bases. The CDR3 bases are TGTGCCAGCAGCAAGAGTGGGGCAGGGATCCTGTTTTTT. This encodes CASSKSGAGILFF.

V is TRBV19 and J is TRBJ2-5; 8 positions match TRBD2. With V trimmed by 3 bases and J by 1 base, 10 bases remained unmatched. The CDR3 consists of 17 residues. The germline CDR1 and CDR2 sequences are LNHDA and SQIVND (reference sequence). In nucleotides, the CDR3 is TGTGCCAGTAGTATCGGACTAGCCAATATGGGCCAAGAGACCCAGTACTTC. This codes for CASSIGLANMGQETQYF.

The chain recombines TRBV10-1 with TRBJ1-5, with TRBD1 matching over 8 bases. CDR1 WNHNN and CDR2 SYGVQD come from the germline V gene (reference sequence). There are 19 residues in the CDR3. With V trimmed by 2 bases and J by 0 bases, 12 bases remained unmatched. CDR3 sequence reads: CASSEGNRGDQYSNQPQHF. CDR3 DNA sequence: TGCGCCAGCAGTGAGGGGAACAGGGGGGACCAATATAGCAATCAGCCCCAGCATTTT.

This rearrangement joins TRBV11-2 to TRBJ1-4, with D uncertain. CDR3 length: 15 amino acids. In germline, CDR1 is SGHAT, CDR2 FQNNGV. V was shortened by 4 bases and J by 5 bases, with 14 bases between the two germline ends. The CDR3 DNA sequence: TGTGCCAGCAGCTCCGCCGTGGACCCCAATGAAAAACTGTTTTTT. The encoded protein is CASSSAVDPNEKLFF.

The gene calls are TRBV25-1 and TRBJ1-2; D not certain. Trimming cost V 5 bases and J 3 bases, with 19 bases left between them. The CDR3 is 16 residues long. Germline V lookup: CDR1 MGHDK, CDR2 SYGVNS. CDR3 sequence (DNA): TGTGCCAGCAGTCCCTTCGCGGGAGGGAGGGACTATGGCTACACCTTC. Encoded protein: CASSPFAGGRDYGYTF.

V is TRBV27 and J is TRBJ2-7; 9 positions agree with TRBD2. Trimming removed 6 bases from V and 1 base from J; junction bases left unmatched: 7. Germline assignment: CDR1 MNHEY and CDR2 SMNVEV (reference sequence). The CDR3 runs to 15 residues. Written as DNA, the CDR3 is TGTGCCAGCAGCGCCTTAGCGGGAGAATCCTACGAGCAGTACTTC. This translates into CASSALAGESYEQYF.

The rearrangement links TRBV6-5 to TRBJ2-3; D uncertain. This CDR3 region has 13 residues. The V gene lost 6 bases and the J gene lost 3 bases, with 10 bases spanning the gap. Germline V gene data show CDR1 as MNHEY and CDR2 as SVGAGI. The chain's CDR3 is CASSPLGTDTQYF. DNA of the CDR3: TGTGCCAGCAGCCCCCTTGGGACAGATACGCAGTATTTT.

The chain joins TRBV27 to TRBJ2-5; a possible D gene is TRBD1 (6 bases). The V end lost 6 bases, the J end lost 3 bases, and 20 bases lay between the germline ends. The CDR3 extends over 16 amino acids. Germline V gives CDR1 MNHEY, CDR2 SMNVEV (reference sequence). DNA of the CDR3: TGTGCCAGCAGCCTCAGGACAGAAGTGGGGGAAGAGACCCAGTACTTC. It is translated as CASSLRTEVGEETQYF.

The rearrangement links TRBV5-8 to TRBJ2-1; the match to TRBD2 covers 9 bases. Germline CDR1 SGHTS, CDR2 YDEGEE. With 0 bases clipped from V and 5 bases from J, the junction kept 6 bases outside the gene matches. CDR3 length equals 16 residues. This chain's CDR3 is CASSLEASGVHNEQFF. The CDR3 DNA reads as TGTGCCAGCAGCTTGGAGGCTAGCGGGGTCCACAATGAGCAGTTCTTC.

V and J are TRBV14 and TRBJ1-2; no reliable D call. Germline V CDR1 and CDR2: SGHDN, FVKESK. V was clipped by 1 base and J by 4 bases, with 7 bases between them. The CDR3 sequence is 13 residues long. In DNA, the CDR3 is TGTGCCAGCAGCCAAGGCCCCCTCTATGGCTACACCTTC. Translated, it gives CASSQGPLYGYTF.

V and J are TRBV19 and TRBJ2-1, with 9 bases lining up with TRBD1. Germline trimming cut 2 bases from V and 6 bases from J; bases unmatched to any gene: 2. The germline CDR1 and CDR2 sequences are LNHDA and SQIVND (reference sequence). This CDR3 comprises 14 residues. CDR3 sequence (DNA): TGTGCCAGTAGTATACAGGACAGGGGCAATGAGCAGTTCTTC. This translates into CASSIQDRGNEQFF. Full variable domain (outside the CDR3, taken from reference TRBV19 and TRBJ2-1): DGGITQSPKYLFRKEGQNVTLSCEQNLNHDAMYWYRQDPGQGLRLIYYSQIVNDFQKGDIAEGYSVSREKKESFPLTVTSAQKNPTAFYLCASSIQDRGNEQFFGPGTRLTVL.

The rearrangement uses TRBV10-2 and TRBJ2-1, with TRBD2 as a possible D gene (5 bases). Germline V CDR1 and CDR2: WSHSY, SAAADI. CDR3 length: 12 residues. The V and J ends lost 0 bases and 10 bases respectively, with 7 bases between them. Here the CDR3 DNA reads TGCGCCAGCAGTGAGTCTGAGCGGGAGCAGTTCTTC. This translates into CASSESEREQFF.

The rearrangement uses TRBV6-5 and TRBJ1-4; D unclear. V lost 2 bases and J 3 bases, leaving 13 bases between the germline ends. The germline CDR1 and CDR2 sequences are MNHEY and SVGAGI. This CDR3 is built from 16 residues. The CDR3, as DNA: TGTGCCAGCAGTTACATACGCCAGGAGGCTAATGAAAAACTGTTTTTT. The encoded protein is CASSYIRQEANEKLFF.

The V gene is TRBV7-3, the J gene TRBJ2-1; 8 nucleotides agree with TRBD2. This CDR3 contains 16 residues. Germline CDR1 is SGHTA and CDR2 is FQGTGA. With 1 base clipped from V and 6 bases from J, the junction kept 8 bases outside the gene matches. The CDR3 sequence is CASSLMGSSGLNEQFF. The CDR3 DNA follows: TGTGCCAGCAGCTTAATGGGGTCTAGCGGGCTCAATGAGCAGTTCTTC.

The table lists this clone with a count of one. This rearrangement joins TRBV5-1 to TRBJ1-1, with D perhaps TRBD1 (5 bases). Germline V gene data show CDR1 as SGHRS and CDR2 as YFSETQ. This CDR3 is 13 amino acids long. V was trimmed by 3 bases and J by 1 base, leaving 7 bases between them. The CDR3 sequence: CASSWGTNTEAFF. As DNA, the CDR3 is TGCGCCAGCAGCTGGGGCACGAACACTGAAGCTTTCTTT.

The CDR3 DNA is TGTGCCAGCAGACAAGGGGTCCCACTAGCCAAAAACATTCAGTACTTC. It specifies CASRQGVPLAKNIQYF. The chain has TRBV2 and TRBJ2-4; maybe TRBD1 (5 bases). Trimming stripped 6 bases from V and 0 bases from J, with 15 bases between. This CDR3 is built from 16 residues. The germline CDR1 and CDR2 sequences are SNHLY and FYNNEI.

The chain couples TRBV29-1 to TRBJ2-1; TRBD2 agrees at 16 bases. The germline CDR1 and CDR2 sequences are SQVTM and ANQGSEA. The CDR3 is 15 amino acids. J lost 9 bases, V lost 7 bases, and 9 bases had no gene match. The CDR3 nucleotides read TGCAGCGCACCCGGGACTAGCGGGGGGGCAGGTGAGCAGTTCTTC. Translating gives CSAPGTSGGAGEQFF.

This rearrangement joins TRBV27 to TRBJ2-5; D might be TRBD2 (5 bases). The ends were cut back, 2 bases at V and 2 bases at J, with 6 bases in the middle. CDR1 is MNHEY, CDR2 SMNVEV, per germline (reference sequence). This CDR3 comprises 13 residues. As DNA, the CDR3 is TGTGCCAGCAGTTTAGGGAGACAAGAGACCCAGTACTTC. Encoded protein: CASSLGRQETQYF.